This is a list of T cell receptor beta chains from one sample in a study of T cell responses to AZD1222 COVID-19 vaccine. Data came from immunoSEQ multiplex PCR; TCRdb stores just in-frame clones and leaves some out. The data show about 160,000 clones, with about 88% seen just once and roughly 5.5% held by the top ten. The specimen was peripheral blood, collected on day 0 of AZD1222 vaccination. The receptors were gathered from an adult in good health. Each CDR3 is given with its conserved first and last residue. D genes are given only for firm matches. Not every row has a clone size; where given, it reads once, few, many or a size class.

V gene	D gene	clone size	CDR3 length	J gene	CDR3 DNA	CDR3 protein
TRBV5-8	.	few	14	TRBJ2-7	TGTGCCAGCAGCTTGGCCCAGGGGATCTACGAGCAGTACTTC	CASSLAQGIYEQYF
TRBV7-3	.	.	20	TRBJ1-2	TGTGCCAGCAGATCACCCGGGGGACCCTCCTCTTACAAAGCTAACTATGGCTACACCTTC	CASRSPGGPSSYKANYGYTF
TRBV5-1	TRBD1	.	14	TRBJ1-4	TGCGCCAGCAGCTTTGGACAGGGGGATGAAAAACTGTTTTTT	CASSFGQGDEKLFF
TRBV6-5	.	.	14	TRBJ1-5	TGTGCCAGCCGTTCGGGGGGGGCGGCTCAGCCCCAGCATTTT	CASRSGGAAQPQHF
TRBV28	.	.	15	TRBJ1-1	TGTGCCAGCAGTTTTGGGCCCAGGGGAGGGTTCGTCGCTTTCTTT	CASSFGPRGGFVAFF
TRBV5-1	.	once	12	TRBJ1-1	TGCGCCAGCAGCGGGGTTAACACTGAAGCTTTCTTT	CASSGVNTEAFF
TRBV9	TRBD1	.	15	TRBJ1-2	TGTGCCAGCAGCGCCAACAGGGGGCTTGACTATGGCTACACCTTC	CASSANRGLDYGYTF
TRBV3-1/TRBV3-2	TRBD1	.	14	TRBJ1-1	TGTGCCAGCAGCCATGCACAGGGGGGCACTGAAGCTTTCTTT	CASSHAQGGTEAFF
TRBV7-9	.	.	15	TRBJ1-5	TGTGCCAGCAGCTCAGAAACAGGTCCTAATCAGCCCCAGCATTTT	CASSSETGPNQPQHF
TRBV5-4	.	.	16	TRBJ1-2	TGTGCCAGCAGCTTAATATCACCACACCAAGGGGAAGGCTACACCTTC	CASSLISPHQGEGYTF
TRBV14	.	.	15	TRBJ2-7	TGTGCCAGCAGCTCACGCCTCCGGGACACCAACGAGCAGTACTTC	CASSSRLRDTNEQYF
TRBV25-1	.	once	13	TRBJ1-1	TGTGCCAGCAGTCGCAGGGCAGAGGGTGATGGCATCTTT	CASSRRAEGDGIF
TRBV14	TRBD1	.	16	TRBJ1-6	TGTGCCAGCAGCCATTCCAGGACAGGGTATAATTCACCCCTCCACTTT	CASSHSRTGYNSPLHF
TRBV30	.	.	14	TRBJ1-1	TGTGCCTGGAGTAGAGGTACGGTGAACACTGAAGCTTTCTTT	CAWSRGTVNTEAFF
TRBV19	.	.	18	TRBJ1-5	TGTGCCAGTAGTCCAGCGGCTAAAGGAGTTTATAGCAATCAGCCCCAGCATTTT	CASSPAAKGVYSNQPQHF
TRBV7-6	.	many	15	TRBJ1-5	TGTGCCAGCAGCTTACAATCAGGGCTGAATCAGCCCCAGCATTTT	CASSLQSGLNQPQHF
TRBV9	.	.	13	TRBJ1-6	TGTGCCAGCAGCGTAGGACAGAGCGAGGCCCTCCACTTT	CASSVGQSEALHF
TRBV27	.	.	15	TRBJ1-4	TGTGCCAGCAGTCCAACGACAGCCTACAATGAAAAACTGTTTTTT	CASSPTTAYNEKLFF
TRBV28	TRBD1	.	16	TRBJ1-1	TGTGCCAGCAGCTCCGGGACAGGGGCCCTGGGAGCTGAAGCTTTCTTT	CASSSGTGALGAEAFF
TRBV6-5	.	.	13	TRBJ1-1	TGTGCCTCCATCGGACAGCTAAACACTGAAGCTTTCTTT	CASIGQLNTEAFF
TRBV7-2	TRBD2	.	18	TRBJ2-1	TGTGCCAGCAGCTTAGTAATCACTAGCGGGAGGAATTACAATGAGCAGTTCTTC	CASSLVITSGRNYNEQFF
TRBV6-5	TRBD2	.	11	TRBJ2-7	TGTGCCGCGGGGGTTTCCTACGAGCAGTACTTC	CAAGVSYEQYF
TRBV6-2/TRBV6-3	.	.	14	TRBJ2-2	TGTGCCAGCAGTTACTCTACGGCCGCCGGGGAGCTGTTTTTT	CASSYSTAAGELFF
TRBV5-8	.	.	13	TRBJ1-6	TGTGCCAGCAGCGATATCTATAATTCACCCCTCCACTTT	CASSDIYNSPLHF
TRBV5-8	.	.	13	TRBJ1-2	TGTGCCAGCAGCATGACACCTAACTATGGCTACACCTTC	CASSMTPNYGYTF
TRBV27	.	.	15	TRBJ2-1	TGTGCCAGCAGTTCCTTGTGGAAGTCCTACAATGAGCAGTTCTTC	CASSSLWKSYNEQFF
TRBV7-2	.	.	15	TRBJ1-1	TGTGCCAGCAGCTTAGAAGTCACTTCGAACACTGAAGCTTTCTTT	CASSLEVTSNTEAFF
TRBV19	.	few	15	TRBJ1-5	TGTGCCAGTAGTATAGAGGGAAACAGAGGGCAGCCCCAGCATTTT	CASSIEGNRGQPQHF
TRBV27	TRBD1	once	13	TRBJ2-7	TGTGCCAGCAGTCCCACGACAGGGTGGGAGCAGTACTTC	CASSPTTGWEQYF
TRBV2	.	.	14	TRBJ1-2	TGTGCCAGCAGTGTAAAGGGGGACACTGGTGGCTACACCTTC	CASSVKGDTGGYTF
TRBV18	.	.	15	TRBJ2-7	TGTGCCAGCTCACCACCGGGAGGGGGCTCGGACGAGCAGTACTTC	CASSPPGGGSDEQYF
TRBV7-2	.	.	15	TRBJ1-3	TGTGCCAGCAGCTTAATGGGTTCCTCTGGAAACACCATATATTTT	CASSLMGSSGNTIYF
TRBV6-6	.	few	14	TRBJ2-7	TGTGCCAGCAGCGAGACAGGTAGGACCGGCGAGCAGTACTTC	CASSETGRTGEQYF
TRBV9	.	.	14	TRBJ1-6	TGTGCCAGCAGGCCCGGAGTTGATAATTCACCCCTCCACTTT	CASRPGVDNSPLHF